The 25 T cell receptor beta chains below all came from one sample that was sequenced in a study of human T cells and chemical hapten exposure. TCRdb redid the calling of the RACE reads with MiXCR, one entry per CDR3 protein. The table shows about 82,000 distinct CDR3 sequences, with roughly 13% occurring only once. The time point denotes: patch test 3, about 24 weeks after DPC sensitization. Treatment specified: therapeutic diphenylcyclopropenone sensitization with weekly scalp DPC. This specimen was whole blood, taken in connection with sensitization to the hapten diphenylcyclopropenone (DPC). The receptors derive from a woman between 50 and 59 years old with alopecia areata. Some clones in this sample may be carry-over from other donors' samples.

The CDR3 is CSVDGTGTDTQYF. CDR3 nucleotides: TGCAGCGTTGATGGGACAGGCACAGATACGCAGTATTTT. The chain carries TRBV29-1 and TRBJ2-3; 7 nucleotides align to TRBD1. The J segment lost 1 base and the V segment lost 3 bases, leaving 1 base of the junction unmatched. The CDR3 runs 13 residues. CDR1 is SQVTM and CDR2 is ANQGSEA in the germline V gene.

This clonotype was counted a few times. The CDR3 coding sequence is TGTGCCAGCAGGCCGGGACGGGACAGGACTAATTCACCCCTCCACTTT. Its protein product is CASRPGRDRTNSPLHF. The chain carries TRBV6-6 and TRBJ1-6, with 8 bases lining up with TRBD1. Germline-derived CDR1 and CDR2 are MNHNY and SVGAGI (reference sequence). The CDR3 runs 16 residues. With 6 bases clipped from V and 6 bases from J, the junction kept 10 bases outside the gene matches.

This clonotype came up many times. The CDR3 region is CASSAASWKTQYF. The CDR3 nucleotides are TGTGCCAGCAGCGCGGCCTCTTGGAAAACGCAGTATTTT. V usage is TRBV7-2 and J usage is TRBJ2-3; no clear D gene. V lost 5 bases and J 9 bases, leaving 15 bases between the germline ends. This CDR3 has 13 amino acids. Germline V lookup: CDR1 SGHTA, CDR2 FQGNSA.

This clonotype occurred a few times. The chain uses TRBV9 and TRBJ2-5; perhaps TRBD2 as D (6 bases). V lost 0 bases and J 2 bases, leaving 11 bases between the germline ends. Germline V gene data show CDR1 as SGDLS and CDR2 as YYNGEE. CDR3 length equals 15 residues. CDR3 nucleotide sequence: TGTGCCAGCAGCGTAGGAGGGCGGGGACAAGAGACCCAGTACTTC. Protein product: CASSVGGRGQETQYF.

This clonotype was detected many times. This chain connects TRBV7-9 to TRBJ1-2; TRBD1 matches 12 bases. The V gene end was trimmed by 2 bases and the J gene end by 7 bases; junction bases not matched to a gene: 5. Germline V CDR1 and CDR2: SEHNR, FQNEAQ (reference sequence). This CDR3 contains 15 residues. The CDR3 protein is CASSLSGTGGLGYTF. CDR3 coding DNA: TGTGCCAGCAGCTTATCCGGGACAGGGGGCCTTGGCTACACCTTC.

Many counts were recorded for this clonotype. The chain carries TRBV27 and TRBJ2-2; the D gene is possibly TRBD2 (6 bases). The germline V gene encodes CDR1 MNHEY and CDR2 SMNVEV (reference sequence). The CDR3 runs 15 residues. V lost 5 bases and J 2 bases, leaving 12 bases between the germline ends. The CDR3 loop reads CASSPRDLNTGELFF. CDR3 nucleotides: TGTGCCAGCAGTCCACGGGACTTAAACACCGGGGAGCTGTTTTTT.

The V call is TRBV30, the J call TRBJ2-1; D perhaps matches TRBD2 (6 bases). Germline assignment: CDR1 GTSNPN and CDR2 SVGIG (reference sequence). This CDR3 region has 18 residues. V was shortened by 2 bases and J by 1 base, with 21 bases between the two germline ends. CDR3 loop: CAWSPGTGRSPSYNEQFF. Here the CDR3 DNA reads TGTGCCTGGAGTCCGGGGACTGGAAGATCACCTTCCTACAATGAGCAGTTCTTC.

This clonotype was picked up many times. This chain links TRBV7-2 with TRBJ2-3; TRBD2 agrees at 14 bases. From germline, CDR1 is SGHTA and CDR2 FQGNSA. Unmatched junction bases numbered 8, after V lost 2 bases and J lost 4 bases. The CDR3 sequence is 18 residues long. The CDR3 nucleotides are TGTGCCAGCAGCTTACGACTAGCGGGAGGGCCGGGGGCAGATACGCAGTATTTT. Protein: CASSLRLAGGPGADTQYF.

This clonotype appeared a few times. The chain links TRBV20-1 to TRBJ1-4; no firm D call. The CDR3 contains 13 residues. Germline lookup yields CDR1 DFQATT and CDR2 SNEGSKA (reference sequence). The V gene lost 6 bases and the J gene lost 3 bases, with 11 bases spanning the gap. In DNA, the CDR3 is TGCAGTGCCGCACTACAGCCTAATGAAAAACTGTTTTTT. This codes for CSAALQPNEKLFF.

This clonotype has a count of ten or more. The chain joins TRBV7-3 to TRBJ1-1; 9 positions match TRBD1. V trimming: 5 bases; J trimming: 5 bases; junction bases outside the gene matches: 9. The CDR3 consists of 15 residues. From germline, CDR1 is SGHTA and CDR2 FQGTGA. In DNA, the CDR3 is TGTGCCAGCAGCCCACAGGGGGCAAGAGAAACTGAAGCTTTCTTT. Translation gives CASSPQGARETEAFF.

This clonotype has just a few counts. This chain uses TRBV18 with TRBJ1-2, with 10 nucleotides matching TRBD1. Looked up from germline, CDR1 is KGHSH and CDR2 is LQKENI. The V gene end was trimmed by 3 bases and the J gene end by 3 bases; junction bases not matched to a gene: 7. This CDR3 comprises 16 residues. CDR3 region: CASSPRTGGSDYGYTF. CDR3 DNA sequence: TGTGCCAGCTCACCCCGGACAGGGGGTTCGGACTATGGCTACACCTTC.

This clonotype showed up just a few times. The V and J genes are TRBV7-2 and TRBJ2-1; no clear D. Trimming removed 7 bases from V and 7 bases from J, with 14 bases in between. This CDR3 has 13 amino acids. Germline V gene lookup returns CDR1 SGHTA and CDR2 FQGNSA. CDR3 DNA: TGTGCCAGCACCATCCATGTGGGTAATGAGCAGTTCTTC. It is translated as CASTIHVGNEQFF. Looking up the rest from reference TRBV7-2 and TRBJ2-1 gives the full variable domain: GAGVSQSPSNKVTEKGKDVELRCDPISGHTALYWYRQSLGQGLEFLIYFQGNSAPDKSGLPSDRFSAERTGGSVSTLTIQRTQQEDSAVYLCASTIHVGNEQFFGPGTRLTVL.

The V and J genes are TRBV29-1 and TRBJ2-3, with unresolved D. With 6 bases removed from V and 4 bases from J, the gap between germline ends came to 14 bases. In germline, CDR1 is SQVTM, CDR2 ANQGSEA. The CDR3 is 13 amino acids. The CDR3 DNA sequence: TGCAGCGTATCCAGGAGAACCTCAGATACGCAGTATTTT. Its protein is CSVSRRTSDTQYF.

This clonotype was picked up many times. V and J are TRBV6-5 and TRBJ2-2; D call uncertain. Germline assignment: CDR1 MNHEY and CDR2 SVGAGI. V was trimmed by 5 bases and J by 3 bases, leaving 4 bases between them. The CDR3 contains 12 residues. The chain's CDR3 is CASSPDTGELFF. CDR3 nucleotide sequence: TGTGCCAGCAGTCCAGACACCGGGGAGCTGTTTTTT.

Only a few counts were recorded for this clonotype. The chain employs TRBV3-1 and TRBJ1-1; 9 nucleotides agree with TRBD1. Germline V lookup: CDR1 LGHDT, CDR2 YNNKEL (reference sequence). V lost 5 bases to trimming and J lost 4 bases; unmatched junction nucleotides: 8. The CDR3 loop spans 15 amino acids. CDR3 sequence: CASSYYSTGGTEAFF. CDR3 sequence (DNA): TGTGCCAGCAGCTATTATTCGACAGGGGGCACTGAAGCTTTCTTT.

The rearrangement links TRBV6-1 to TRBJ2-7; a weak D match, TRBD2 (5 bases). This CDR3 contains 12 residues. V lost 5 bases and J lost 7, with 12 bases in between. Germline CDR1 and CDR2: MNHNS and SASEGT. The CDR3 DNA reads as TGTGCCAGCAGTTGGAGTCGGAGGGAGCAGTACTTC. This translates into CASSWSRREQYF.

This clonotype was counted a few times. This chain connects TRBV12-3 or TRBV12-4 to TRBJ1-6; 7 positions agree with TRBD1. CDR3 length equals 15 residues. Trimming cost V 6 bases and J 7 bases; bases outside gene matches: 9. This CDR3 is CASSPSTGQNSPLHF. The DNA for the CDR3 is TGTGCCAGCAGCCCTTCGACAGGGCAGAATTCACCCCTCCACTTT.

The table lists this clonotype with a few counts. The DNA for the CDR3 is TGTGCCAGCTCGCTAAACAGTGCCCCGAACACTGAAGCTTTCTTT. It translates to CASSLNSAPNTEAFF. V usage is TRBV18 and J usage is TRBJ1-1, with D uncertain. With 6 bases removed from V and 1 base from J, the gap between germline ends came to 15 bases. Germline loops: CDR1 KGHSH, CDR2 LQKENI. This CDR3 has 15 residues. Full variable domain (missing parts from reference TRBV18 and TRBJ1-1): NAGVMQNPRHLVRRRGQEARLRCSPMKGHSHVYWYRQLPEEGLKFMVYLQKENIIDESGMPKERFSAEFPKEGPSILRIQQVVRGDSAAYFCASSLNSAPNTEAFFGQGTRLTVV.

This clonotype came up many times. The rearrangement uses TRBV28 and TRBJ2-4; D ambiguous. The V gene's germline CDR1 is MDHEN and CDR2 SYDVKM. The CDR3 totals 11 residues. V lost 8 bases and J 6 bases, leaving 8 bases between the germline ends. CDR3 coding DNA: TGTGCCAGCTCCCATGGAAACATTCAGTACTTC. This codes for CASSHGNIQYF.

There are a few counts of this clonotype. The rearrangement uses TRBV25-1 and TRBJ1-2; D ambiguous. Trimming pared 2 bases from V and 3 bases from J, leaving 7 bases between. Germline assignment: CDR1 MGHDK and CDR2 SYGVNS. The CDR3 consists of 13 residues. The CDR3, as DNA: TGTGCCAGCAGTGAAGTGGGCGACTATGGCTACACCTTC. Its protein product is CASSEVGDYGYTF.

The chain uses TRBV24-1 and TRBJ2-3, with D perhaps being TRBD1 or TRBD2 (5 bases each). Germline-derived CDR1 and CDR2 are KGHDR and SFDVKD. The CDR3 is 14 residues long. Between the trimmed V and J ends, which lost 6 bases and 4 bases, there was a span of 13 bases. CDR3 bases: TGTGCCACCAGTTCCTGGGGGAATCCAGATACGCAGTATTTT. Its protein product is CATSSWGNPDTQYF.

The chain carries TRBV5-5 and TRBJ1-5; tentative D call: TRBD1 (6 bases). This CDR3 has 17 amino acids. Germline loops: CDR1 SGHKS, CDR2 YYEKEE (reference sequence). Trimming pared 6 bases from V and 2 bases from J, leaving 21 bases between. In nucleotides, the CDR3 is TGTGCCAGCAACCCGGACAGCGCTTTATGGGGCAATCAGCCCCAGCATTTT. The encoded protein is CASNPDSALWGNQPQHF.

This clonotype was observed many times. The rearrangement links TRBV6-2 or TRBV6-3 to TRBJ1-2; D gene uncertain. Trimming stripped 0 bases from V and 8 bases from J, with 13 bases between. The CDR3 spans 14 residues. The germline CDR1 and CDR2 sequences are MNHEY and SVGEGT. As DNA, the CDR3 is TGTGCCAGCAGTTACTCGTCGGGAGTGAGCGGCTACACCTTC. Protein sequence: CASSYSSGVSGYTF.

Here the CDR3 reads CASSFSQGYQPQHF. The CDR3, as DNA: TGTGCCAGCAGTTTTAGTCAGGGGTATCAGCCCCAGCATTTT. The V gene is TRBV27, the J gene TRBJ1-5; weak D call: TRBD1 (6 bases). Germline V gene sequence: CDR1 MNHEY, CDR2 SMNVEV (reference sequence). The V end was cut by 3 bases, the J end by 5 bases, with 11 bases between. The CDR3 contains 14 residues.

This clonotype was counted many times. The CDR3 DNA reads as TGCAGCTCCGGTTCCGAGACCCAGTACTTC. This codes for CSSGSETQYF. This chain joins TRBV29-1 and TRBJ2-5; D is unclear. Deletions cut 8 bases from V and 5 bases from J, with 9 bases between. The V gene's germline CDR1 is SQVTM and CDR2 ANQGSEA. The CDR3 is 10 residues long.